Sequencing of this T cell receptor (beta chain) was carried out in a study of CD8 T cells in ankylosing spondylitis (dated by TCRdb to about 2017). Study-level background: The study profiled T cell receptor beta repertoires in healthy donors and ankylosing spondylitis patients to find disease-linked TCR variants. In total, the full study cohort was made up of some 110 healthy donors and about two dozen ankylosing spondylitis patients. Peripheral blood was sampled, and synovial fluid was also collected from ankylosing spondylitis patients. The research as a whole found: In peripheral blood, the disease-linked clones were found at relatively low frequencies and had a CD8+ phenotype. Some of the motif variants had been reported before in the synovial fluid and blood of reactive arthritis patients, a finding that suggests common disease-initiation mechanisms. The disease-linked clones were reported to be significantly enriched in matched synovial fluid samples from ankylosing spondylitis patients. Blood from ankylosing spondylitis patients appeared to be characterized by a TCR beta motif made up of about 8 highly homologous amino acid variants.

Concerning this clonotype itself: The target of this receptor is not known. Per-base quality was not reported, and no clone a single base away is much larger than it.

The cysteine opens and the phenylalanine closes a CDR3 of 13 amino acids. Of all the DNA, just the CDR3 is kept, 39 bases in frame from base 1. The trim is 6 bases for V and 3 bases for J, with a gap of 12 bases between the germline ends. The germline V gene provides CDR1 MDHEN and CDR2 SYDVKM. Sequencing instrument: Illumina HiSeq 2500. Quantitative 5'-RACE with molecular barcodes was the method used to prepare the TCR beta libraries. The published analysis was carried out like this. A new computational method based on a probabilistic model of VDJ rearrangement was used to identify disease-linked TCR variants. TCRdb reran the public reads through fastp at Q25 and MiXCR, keeping productive beta chains. For every CDR3 protein sequence, its rows merge into one entry that carries the most common genes and DNA. The V and J calls reflect TCRdb's pipeline rather than the authors' work. For this sample the table gives approximately 260,000 distinct CDR3 sequences, of which over 15% were detected only once. Of the sample, about a third falls within the top ten clones.

The sequencing sample was made of blood, either unsorted or a sorted T cell fraction (not recorded which). The origin of this receptor is a male donor with ankylosing spondylitis or in good health (not recorded which). In this chain, TRBV28 is recombined with TRBJ2-7; possibly the D gene is TRBD2, per 6 matching bases. The base sequence is TGTGCCAGCAGCAACCCCGGGAGCTACGAGCAGTACTTC. Its protein product is CASSNPGSYEQYF.